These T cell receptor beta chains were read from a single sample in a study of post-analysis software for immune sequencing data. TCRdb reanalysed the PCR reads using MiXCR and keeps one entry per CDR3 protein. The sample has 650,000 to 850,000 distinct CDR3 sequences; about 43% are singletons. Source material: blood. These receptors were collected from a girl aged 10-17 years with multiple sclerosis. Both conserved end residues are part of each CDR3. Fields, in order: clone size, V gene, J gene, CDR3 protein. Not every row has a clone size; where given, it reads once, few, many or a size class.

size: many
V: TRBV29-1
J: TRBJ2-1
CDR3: CSVEPGGVYNEQFF

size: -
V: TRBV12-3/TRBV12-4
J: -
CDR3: CASSLEGREETQYF

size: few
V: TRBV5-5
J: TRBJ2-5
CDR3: CASSLRTSGGQETQYF

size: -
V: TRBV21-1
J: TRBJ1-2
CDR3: CASSKVKGTVYGYTF

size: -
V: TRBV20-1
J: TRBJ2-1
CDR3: CSIGGGGIYNEQFF

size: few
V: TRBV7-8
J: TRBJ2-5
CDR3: CASSLFLAGEETQYF

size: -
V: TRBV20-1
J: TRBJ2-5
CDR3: CSAGMGLAIETQYF

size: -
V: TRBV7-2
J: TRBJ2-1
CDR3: CASSPGGIEQFF

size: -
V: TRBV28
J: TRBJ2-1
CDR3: CASSCPGGLSGDEQFF

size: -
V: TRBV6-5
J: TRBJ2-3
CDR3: CASSYGLAGVEDTQYF

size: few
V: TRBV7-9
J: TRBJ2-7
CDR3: CASSRIAGGPHEQYF

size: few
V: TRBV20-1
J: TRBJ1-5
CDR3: CSARDLFDQPQHF

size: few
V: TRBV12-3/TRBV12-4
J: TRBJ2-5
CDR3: CASSFSALRPEETQYF

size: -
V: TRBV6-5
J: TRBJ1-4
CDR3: CASSWTADNEKLFF

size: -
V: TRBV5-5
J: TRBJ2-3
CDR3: CASSMSGTSGRMTDTQYF

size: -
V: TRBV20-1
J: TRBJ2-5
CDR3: CSAGHRVEETQYF

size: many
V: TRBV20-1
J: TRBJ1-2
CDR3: CSARDLYYGYTF

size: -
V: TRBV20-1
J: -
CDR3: CSAKGGSYEQYF

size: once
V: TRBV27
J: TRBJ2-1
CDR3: CASSKGGGRPPNEQFF

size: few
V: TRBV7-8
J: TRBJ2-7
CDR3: CASSLGNGQAFYEQYF

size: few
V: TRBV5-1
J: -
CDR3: CASSLTGTGTREQYF

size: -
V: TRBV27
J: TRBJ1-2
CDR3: CASSFSGGPGYTF